This entry describes one T cell receptor beta chain. The target of this receptor is not known. The input lacks base qualities; no much larger clone sits a single base away. These data are taken from a study of molecular identifiers for immune sequencing clone quantification (dated by TCRdb to about 2018). Turning to the overall study: In a replicate experiment, RNA from approximately 22,000 or 94,000 naive CD8 T cells was split into five aliquots, four of which were sequenced. The study was a methods study using CD8 T cells to benchmark molecular-identifier clustering-based TCR repertoire sequencing (MIDCIRS) and TCR RNA copy counting. What the study reported, not specific to this receptor: In CMV-specific effector cells, over 99% of molecules were held by clones above 20 RNA copies, whereas under 1% of molecules were held by such clones in naive cells. Modeling gave about 3.2 recovered TCR RNA copies per cell versus 9.5 to 10 by digital PCR, implying around 33% capture efficiency. Highly expanded clone sizes could be underestimated if identical TCR molecules share a barcode. When barcode sub-clustering was omitted, TCR diversity was inflated by chimeric consensus sequences, with chimeras reaching as high as 47%. Even against a background of 750,000 to 1,000,000 naive CD8 T cells, spiked-in Jurkat TCR RNA amounting to a single cell's worth was reported to be detectable. The naive libraries included spiked-in Jurkat TCR RNA (under eleven copies' worth), and this Jurkat TCR RNA is not part of the donor repertoire.

Naive CD8 T cell libraries were made from 20,000 to 1,000,000 sorted cells using 10%, 30% or 50% of purified RNA. Naive CD8 T cells, defined as CD8+CD4-CCR7+CD45RA+, were FACS-sorted into RLT Plus buffer on a BD FACSAria II. To test detection sensitivity, Jurkat RNA equal to ten TCR copies was added to samples of roughly 17,000-1,100,000 naive CD8 T cells. CD8 T cells were enriched with RosetteSep CD8+ T Cell Enrichment Cocktail and Ficoll-Paque, followed by ACK red cell lysis. Libraries were made using PCR. Instrument on record: NextSeq 500. Bulk TCR libraries were generated as previously described, with the TCR primers listed in Table S5 used. Total RNA was purified with the Qiagen AllPrep DNA/RNA kit. Before analysis, reads from multiple sequencing runs of the same library were pooled. The original pipeline was this. Reads were retained only if an exact TCR constant sequence was present, and the retained reads were trimmed to 150 nt and grouped according to their 12-nt molecular barcodes. Reads inside each barcode group were sub-clustered using a 15% Levenshtein threshold, and a quality-weighted consensus sequence was constructed for each RNA molecule. Non-functional sequences were discarded, and so were lower-count sequences lying one edit away from another sequence. On the basis of fitting two negative binomial distributions, barcode sub-clusters with fewer than 20% of the maximum read count were discarded. The public reads were run again by TCRdb, first through fastp at Q25 and then through MiXCR, and only productive beta chains were kept. Identical CDR3 proteins give one entry, which carries the most common genes and DNA. The V and J calls were determined by TCRdb, not by the authors. This sample has about half a million distinct CDR3 sequences in its table, and under 30% of those were observed once. Over 0.6% of the sample comes from the top ten.

The sequenced sample was naive CD8+ T cells from blood, with Jurkat cell RNA spiked in. What the cell subset or site label conveys for this sample: FACS-sorted CD8+CD4-CCR7+CD45RA+ naive T cells. This TCR came from a human donor in good health. Some libraries in this study had Jurkat cell RNA spiked in.

The DNA sequence is given as TGTGCCAGCACTCGTGGGTCTGGGAATGAAGAGACCCAGTACTTC. This translates into CASTRGSGNEETQYF. Here the chain combines TRBV14 and TRBJ2-5; too little of a D gene remains to name it. V and J are truncated by 7 bases and 3 bases respectively, leaving an intervening sequence of 18 bases. Based on the germline V gene, the CDR1 and CDR2 sequences are SGHDN and FVKESK. From the cysteine up to the phenylalanine, the CDR3 has a length of 15 residues. The retained sequence is limited to the CDR3, 45 bases, with the frame set at the first base.